These 29 T cell receptor beta chains originate from one sample sequenced in a study of blood T cell repertoires in COVID-19. Sequenced by immunoSEQ multiplex PCR; TCRdb stores in-frame clones only, minus some. The sample lists under 200,000 clones; approximately 82% were seen once. The specimen was PBMCs or T cells enriched from blood (not recorded which). Every receptor here comes from a woman aged 55-69 years with acute COVID-19.

The rearrangement uses TRBV27 and TRBJ1-6; no definite D call. The germline gives CDR1 MNHEY, CDR2 SMNVEV (reference sequence). The ends were cut back, 3 bases at V and 9 bases at J, with 15 bases in the middle. CDR3 length equals 15 residues. The CDR3 reads CASSLKQSASSPLHF. In nucleotides, the CDR3 is TGTGCCAGCAGTTTGAAACAGTCGGCGAGTTCACCCCTCCACTTT.

The chain employs TRBV18 and TRBJ2-7, with 7 bases identical to TRBD1. The V gene end was trimmed by 6 bases and the J gene end by 6 bases; junction bases not matched to a gene: 17. Germline-derived CDR1 and CDR2 are KGHSH and LQKENI. The CDR3 is made up of 16 amino acids. The CDR3 sequence is CASSPTTAEGACEQYV. As DNA, the CDR3 is TGTGCCAGCTCCCCCACCACAGCTGAGGGGGCGTGCGAGCAGTACGTC.

This chain joins TRBV6-2 or TRBV6-3 and TRBJ1-2, with D tentatively TRBD1 (5 bases). V lost 5 bases and J lost 3, with 16 bases in between. The germline V gene has CDR1 MNHEY and CDR2 SVGEGT. CDR3 length: 15 residues. The CDR3 sequence: CASSAPGRGYYGYTF. The DNA for the CDR3 is TGTGCCAGCAGTGCCCCGGGACGGGGGTACTATGGCTACACCTTC.

This clone was observed a few times. The DNA for the CDR3 is TGTGCCAGCAGCTTTTGGGTACTGCTGGGACAGGGGGCAGGCGAGCAGTTCTTC. It encodes CASSFWVLLGQGAGEQFF. This chain uses TRBV3-1 (or the pseudogene TRBV3-2) with TRBJ2-1, with 12 nucleotides matching TRBD1. This CDR3 is 18 amino acids long. Germline CDR1 LGHDT, CDR2 YNNKEL (reference sequence). V gave up 5 bases and J gave up 10 bases; unmatched junction bases: 18.

The rearrangement uses TRBV7-2 and TRBJ1-2; D unresolved. V was trimmed by 5 bases and J by 1 base, leaving 11 bases between them. Per germline, CDR1 SGHTA and CDR2 FQGNSA. The CDR3 is 14 residues long. CDR3 bases: TGTGCCAGCAGCCCCTCGGGAGATAACTATGGCTACACCTTC. This translates into CASSPSGDNYGYTF.

Comments on this clone: The same CDR3 can be traced to other DNA sequences in this sample. The chain carries TRBV7-2 and TRBJ1-5, with TRBD1 matching 7 bases. The CDR3 spans 14 residues. V shed 3 bases and J 3 bases; nucleotides not matched to a gene: 2. The V gene's germline CDR1 is SGHTA and CDR2 FQGNSA. In DNA, the CDR3 is TGTGCCAGCAGCTTGACAGGGAACAATCAGCCCCAGCATTTT. This encodes CASSLTGNNQPQHF.

This chain joins TRBV6-2 or TRBV6-3 and TRBJ2-7, with TRBD2 identical over 8 bases. Germline-derived CDR1 and CDR2 are MNHEY and SVGEGT. After removal of 5 bases from V and 7 bases from J, the junction contained 19 bases not matched to a gene. This CDR3 has 17 residues. The CDR3 DNA reads as TGTGCCAGCAGTGCAGCAGCCGGGACTAGACCTAAAAGAGAGCAGTACTTC. Protein product: CASSAAAGTRPKREQYF.

The V gene is TRBV5-5, the J gene TRBJ2-3; 9 bases map to TRBD2. CDR1 and CDR2 (germline): SGHKS, YYEKEE (reference sequence). Trimming cost V 4 bases and J 5 bases; bases outside gene matches: 8. This CDR3 region has 15 residues. CDR3 sequence reads: CASSASGLALDTQYF. CDR3 nucleotide sequence: TGTGCCAGCAGCGCGTCGGGACTAGCCCTAGATACGCAGTATTTT.

CDR3 sequence: CASSPRDEQFF. The CDR3 DNA is TGTGCCAGCAGCCCCCGCGATGAGCAGTTCTTC. The gene calls are TRBV9 and TRBJ2-1; D ambiguous. Germline CDR1 reads SGDLS; CDR2 reads YYNGEE. The V gene lost 4 bases and the J gene lost 8 bases, with 7 bases spanning the gap. There are 11 residues in the CDR3.

The chain combines TRBV10-3 with TRBJ1-5, with D unresolved. Germline CDR1 is ENHRY and CDR2 is SYGVKD. The CDR3 runs 14 residues. Trimming took 6 bases from V and 5 from J, leaving 14 bases between them. CDR3 sequence: CAIRKEPEDQPQHF. In DNA, the CDR3 is TGTGCCATCAGGAAAGAGCCAGAGGATCAGCCCCAGCATTTT.

This chain uses TRBV9 with TRBJ2-4; 13 bases align to TRBD2. The junction had 8 bases not matched to a gene; V was cut back by 4 bases and J by 4 bases. Germline CDR1 reads SGDLS; CDR2 reads YYNGEE. The CDR3 sequence is 17 residues long. The CDR3 spells CASSRGLAGVGKNIQYF. The CDR3 coding sequence is TGTGCCAGCAGCCGAGGACTAGCGGGAGTGGGGAAAAACATTCAGTACTTC.

Here the CDR3 reads CASSAALGQGYGYTF. CDR3 coding DNA: TGTGCCAGCAGCGCCGCCTTGGGACAAGGCTATGGCTACACCTTC. The chain uses TRBV6-2 or TRBV6-3 and TRBJ1-2, with D tentatively TRBD1 (6 bases). The CDR3 extends over 15 amino acids. The V gene's germline CDR1 is MNHEY and CDR2 SVGEGT. Between the trimmed V and J ends, which lost 6 bases and 4 bases, there was a span of 18 bases.

This clone was observed a handful of times. V gene TRBV27 combines with J gene TRBJ1-2; 7 bases fit TRBD1. CDR1 and CDR2 (germline): MNHEY, SMNVEV (reference sequence). This CDR3 region has 16 residues. V was clipped by 2 bases and J by 3 bases; unmatched bases: 9. The CDR3 coding sequence is TGTGCCAGCAGTTTAGGGACAGCAGGGGTCCACTATGGCTACACCTTC. Its translation is CASSLGTAGVHYGYTF.

V gene TRBV5-1 combines with J gene TRBJ2-1, with 8 bases fitting TRBD2. V lost 2 bases to trimming and J lost 8 bases; unmatched junction nucleotides: 6. Germline V CDR1 and CDR2: SGHRS, YFSETQ. CDR3 size: 14 residues. The chain's CDR3 is CASSLAGEFDEQFF. CDR3 nucleotides: TGCGCCAGCAGCTTAGCGGGAGAGTTCGATGAGCAGTTCTTC.

This clone was observed a single time. The chain employs TRBV5-1 and TRBJ2-7, with 15 bases identical to TRBD2. The germline V gene has CDR1 SGHRS and CDR2 YFSETQ. V trimming: 3 bases; J trimming: 1 base; junction bases outside the gene matches: 2. The CDR3 contains 16 residues. The CDR3 DNA reads TGCGCCAGCAGCTCAGGGACTAGCGGGAGGTCCTACGAGCAGTACTTC. Translated: CASSSGTSGRSYEQYF.

J is TRBJ2-1 and V is TRBV4-2; 7 bases are a match to TRBD2. The CDR3 covers 17 residues. The trim removed 0 bases at V and 6 bases at J, leaving 11 bases unmatched. From germline, CDR1 is LGHNA and CDR2 YNFKEQ. The CDR3 nucleotides are TGTGCCAGCAGCCAAGACTTCCTCCATACTAGCGCCAATGAGCAGTTCTTC. As protein: CASSQDFLHTSANEQFF.

The chain combines TRBV7-8 with TRBJ2-7, with 8 bases that match TRBD1. Looked up from germline, CDR1 is SGHVS and CDR2 is FQNEAQ. The CDR3 is 15 residues long. V trimming: 5 bases; J trimming: 2 bases; junction bases outside the gene matches: 8. The CDR3 DNA reads TGTGCCAGCAGCCCCCGGACAGGGCTACCCTACGAGCAGTACTTC. Translated, it gives CASSPRTGLPYEQYF.

The rearrangement links TRBV19 to TRBJ1-5; unclear D gene. This CDR3 has 15 amino acids. Germline assignment: CDR1 LNHDA and CDR2 SQIVND (reference sequence). The V end was cut by 1 base, the J end by 4 bases, with 11 bases between. The chain's CDR3 is CASSIGSRVNQPQHF. The DNA of the CDR3 is TGTGCCAGTAGTATAGGATCCCGGGTTAATCAGCCCCAGCATTTT.

The chain joins TRBV5-6 to TRBJ2-1; D is unresolved. The length of the CDR3 is 12 residues. V was pared by 0 bases and J by 10 bases, with 8 bases between. The germline gives CDR1 SGHDT, CDR2 YYEEEE. CDR3 protein: CASSLGPREQFF. CDR3 nucleotides: TGTGCCAGCAGCTTGGGCCCCCGGGAGCAGTTCTTC.

This clone was recorded a few times. The CDR3 DNA is TGTGCCAGCAGCTTCGGTGGAGGGGCGACCACTGAAGCTTTCTTT. Translation gives CASSFGGGATTEAFF. The chain employs TRBV9 and TRBJ1-1, with a tentative D call TRBD1 (5 bases). CDR1 is SGDLS and CDR2 is YYNGEE in the germline V gene. V lost 4 bases and J 4 bases, leaving 17 bases between the germline ends. The CDR3 contains 15 residues.

The V gene is TRBV2, the J gene TRBJ1-2, with D perhaps matching TRBD1 (6 bases). This CDR3 comprises 14 residues. Germline CDR1 is SNHLY and CDR2 is FYNNEI. V gave up 6 bases and J gave up 3 bases, with 14 bases separating them. The CDR3 reads CASRGRGGDYGYTF. CDR3 in DNA: TGTGCCAGCAGAGGAAGAGGGGGTGACTATGGCTACACCTTC.

Only a few counts were recorded for this clone. The chain recombines TRBV5-1 with TRBJ1-3, with 8 bases identical to TRBD1. V was clipped by 4 bases and J by 7 bases; unmatched bases: 7. Looked up from germline, CDR1 is SGHRS and CDR2 is YFSETQ. The CDR3 loop spans 14 amino acids. CDR3 nucleotides: TGCGCCAGCAGCCCATCGACAGGGGTCAACACCATATATTTT. Translation: CASSPSTGVNTIYF. Filled out from reference TRBV5-1 and TRBJ1-3, the complete variable domain reads KAGVTQTPRYLIKTRGQQVTLSCSPISGHRSVSWYQQTPGQGLQFLFEYFSETQRNKGNFPGRFSGRQFSNSRSEMNVSTLELGDSALYLCASSPSTGVNTIYFGEGSWLTVV.

This clone was observed a few times. V gene TRBV7-2 combines with J gene TRBJ2-5, with 8 bases identical to TRBD1. J was trimmed by 5 bases and V by 11 bases; bases with no gene match: 13. Germline-derived CDR1 and CDR2 are SGHTA and FQGNSA. CDR3 length: 14 amino acids. CDR3 amino acids: CASSWTGWGETQYF. CDR3 nucleotide sequence: TGTGCCTCATCTTGGACAGGGTGGGGGGAGACCCAGTACTTC.

This sequence joins TRBV13 and TRBJ1-3; 12 bases are a match to TRBD1. The CDR3 extends over 18 amino acids. The junction had 12 bases not matched to a gene; V was cut back by 5 bases and J by 4 bases. The germline gives CDR1 PRHDT, CDR2 FYEKMQ (reference sequence). CDR3 sequence: CASSHRDRGRSGGNTIYF. The CDR3 DNA sequence: TGTGCCAGCAGCCACCGGGACAGGGGGCGATCGGGCGGAAACACCATATATTTT.

The chain recombines TRBV5-4 with TRBJ2-2; 8 positions agree with TRBD1. Germline-derived CDR1 and CDR2 are SGHNT and YYREEE (reference sequence). The CDR3 has 15 amino acids. V dropped 0 bases and J dropped 6; count of bases not matched to a gene: 4. The CDR3 nucleotides read TGTGCCAGCAGCTTGGTTCAGGGGGCTCCCGGGGAGCTGTTTTTT. Residues: CASSLVQGAPGELFF.

This rearrangement joins TRBV7-8 to TRBJ1-5; possible D gene TRBD1, 5 bases. The CDR3 extends over 16 amino acids. Germline V gene lookup returns CDR1 SGHVS and CDR2 FQNEAQ. With 3 bases removed from V and 9 bases from J, the gap between germline ends came to 21 bases. CDR3 in amino acids: CASSFPGTPQHRPQHF. The DNA of the CDR3 is TGTGCCAGCAGCTTCCCCGGGACTCCCCAACATCGGCCCCAGCATTTT.

The chain is built from TRBV30 and TRBJ1-2, with 7 bases identical to TRBD1. V lost 4 bases, J lost 4 bases, and 12 bases stayed unmatched. Germline lookup yields CDR1 GTSNPN and CDR2 SVGIG (reference sequence). CDR3 length: 15 residues. The CDR3 reads CAWIDRDSLIYGYTF. The CDR3 nucleotides are TGTGCCTGGATAGACCGGGACAGCCTAATCTATGGCTACACCTTC.

In this sample, this clone turned up a few times. This chain connects TRBV7-2 to TRBJ2-7; 13 bases match TRBD2. Germline CDR1 is SGHTA and CDR2 is FQGNSA. Losses at the gene ends were 5 bases for V and 0 bases for J; bases not matched to a gene: 10. This CDR3 has 18 residues. CDR3 amino acids: CASSRTSGTSGNSYEQYF. The CDR3 coding sequence is TGTGCCAGCAGCCGGACGTCCGGGACTAGCGGGAACTCCTACGAGCAGTACTTC.

The sample holds one count of this clone. This chain uses TRBV20-1 with TRBJ1-5; 7 bases agree with TRBD1. Germline values: CDR1 DFQATT, CDR2 SNEGSKA (reference sequence). CDR3 size: 16 residues. V lost 3 bases, J lost 0 bases, and 8 bases stayed unmatched. In DNA, the CDR3 is TGCAGTGCTAGTAAAACCGGGACAGCTAGCAATCAGCCCCAGCATTTT. Residues: CSASKTGTASNQPQHF.